This TCR beta chain was sequenced in a study of T cell repertoires in cytomegalovirus infection. Study information: Public TCR beta signatures marked donors with CMV infection and the matching HLA.

Trimming took off 5 bases at V and 2 bases at J, with 15 bases between the two ends. Germline assignment: CDR1 SGHTS and CDR2 YDEGEE. The CDR3 sequence is 15 residues long. This clonotype was picked up many times. Its antigen is as yet unknown. Overall study findings and caveats: Within the response measured ex vivo, HLA-C-restricted CMV-specific TCR beta clonotypes were dominant.

TCRdb independently ran MiXCR on the reads; one entry per CDR3 protein. The sample yields about 490,000 distinct CDR3 sequences, roughly 10% seen once. The TCR was taken from a human donor in good health (CMV status not recorded). Some clones in this sample may be carry-over from other donors' samples. The material sequenced was PBMCs. The chain has TRBV5-8 and TRBJ2-3; no clear D gene. The CDR3 sequence: CASSLRPAVTDTQYF. CDR3 nucleotides: TGTGCCAGCAGTCTGAGGCCGGCAGTCACAGATACGCAGTATTTT.